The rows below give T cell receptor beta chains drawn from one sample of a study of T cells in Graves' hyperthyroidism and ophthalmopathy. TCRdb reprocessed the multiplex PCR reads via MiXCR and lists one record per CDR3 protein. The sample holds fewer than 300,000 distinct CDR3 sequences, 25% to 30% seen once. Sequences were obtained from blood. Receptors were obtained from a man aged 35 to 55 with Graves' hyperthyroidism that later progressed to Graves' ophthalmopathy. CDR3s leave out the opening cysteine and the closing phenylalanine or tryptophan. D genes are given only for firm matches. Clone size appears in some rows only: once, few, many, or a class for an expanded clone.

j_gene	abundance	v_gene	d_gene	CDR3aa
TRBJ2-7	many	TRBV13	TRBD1	ASSNRDRGYEQY
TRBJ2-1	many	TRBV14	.	ASSQDPVESSYNEQF
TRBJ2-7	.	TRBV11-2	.	ASSSSLDYEQY
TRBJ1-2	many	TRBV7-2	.	ASKHSGFYGYT
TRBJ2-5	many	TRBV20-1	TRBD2	SATGLAGEGVGETQY
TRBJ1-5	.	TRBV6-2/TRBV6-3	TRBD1	ASSPMGQNNQPQH
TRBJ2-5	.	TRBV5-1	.	ASSLLGGEETQY
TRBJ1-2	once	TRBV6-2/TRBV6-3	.	ASNPQGPTWGGYT
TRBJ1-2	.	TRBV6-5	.	ASSDSDRDYGYT
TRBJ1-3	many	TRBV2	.	ASSEAQGMLAGNTIY
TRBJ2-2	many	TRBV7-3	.	ASSLDSGGLAGELF
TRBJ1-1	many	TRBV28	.	ASRPSFRGYTEAF
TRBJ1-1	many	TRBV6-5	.	ASSSPGRGNTEAF
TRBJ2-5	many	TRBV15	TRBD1	ATSFRDSQETQY
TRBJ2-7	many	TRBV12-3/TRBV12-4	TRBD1	ASAHGTASYEQY
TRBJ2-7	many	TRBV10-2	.	ASSISRDYEQY
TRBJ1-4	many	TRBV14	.	ASSQGKWATNEKLF
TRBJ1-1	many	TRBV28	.	ASSLWDQRNTEAF
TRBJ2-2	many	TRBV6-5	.	AGRRVDTGELF
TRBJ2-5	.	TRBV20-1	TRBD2	SASPLAGAETQY
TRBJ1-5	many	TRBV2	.	ASSDRERDQPQH
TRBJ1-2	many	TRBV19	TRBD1	ASSMKQGAQSGYT
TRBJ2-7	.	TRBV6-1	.	ASRRVAKYEQY
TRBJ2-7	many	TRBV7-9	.	ASGPGHEQY
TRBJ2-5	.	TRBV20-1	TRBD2	SARDTLGQRGKETQY
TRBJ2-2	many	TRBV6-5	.	ASRYTTMSGGELF
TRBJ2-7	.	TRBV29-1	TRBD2	SASGLAGPYEQY
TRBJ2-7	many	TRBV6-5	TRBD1	APQEGQGAAVTYEQY
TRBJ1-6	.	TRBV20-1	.	SARGKGGQHNSPLH
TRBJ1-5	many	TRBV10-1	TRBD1	ATEQGGQPQH
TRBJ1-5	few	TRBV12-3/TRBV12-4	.	ASRAQGGNQPQH
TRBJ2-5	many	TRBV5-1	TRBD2	ASSLGSGRIPAQY
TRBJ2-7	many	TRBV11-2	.	ASRGLRYEQY
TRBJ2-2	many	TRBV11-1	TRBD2	ASSLRGEIDTGELF